Presented here are 11 T cell receptor beta chains from one specimen sequenced in a study of blood T cell repertoires in COVID-19. Repertoires were generated with immunoSEQ multiplex PCR, while TCRdb's copy carries only in-frame clones and drops some. The sample contains around 140,000 clones, around 89% of which appear only once. The specimen sequenced was peripheral blood. All receptors come from a man aged 18 to 30 with COVID-19, enrolled during active disease.

This sequence joins TRBV9 and TRBJ2-2, with 9 bases lining up with TRBD1. Germline V gene sequence: CDR1 SGDLS, CDR2 YYNGEE. Unmatched junction bases numbered 9, after V lost 3 bases and J lost 3 bases. The CDR3 spans 17 residues. The CDR3 nucleotides are TGTGCCAGCAGCGACACCCGGGACAGGGTCCACACCGGGGAGCTGTTTTTT. The encoded protein is CASSDTRDRVHTGELFF.

Only a few counts were recorded for this clone. This chain joins TRBV2 and TRBJ2-7; D is undetermined. V was cut by 6 bases and J by 6 bases, with 9 bases left in between. Germline lookup yields CDR1 SNHLY and CDR2 FYNNEI. The CDR3 runs 11 residues. The CDR3 sequence: CASSLNFEQYF. CDR3 bases: TGTGCCAGCAGCCTCAACTTCGAGCAGTACTTC. The whole variable domain, remainder taken from reference TRBV2 and TRBJ2-7, is EPEVTQTPSHQVTQMGQEVILRCVPISNHLYFYWYRQILGQKVEFLVSFYNNEISEKSEIFDDQFSVERPDGSNFTLKIRSTKLEDSAMYFCASSLNFEQYFGPGTRLTVT.

This chain uses TRBV6-6 with TRBJ2-5, with 7 nucleotides matching TRBD1. Germline CDR1 is MNHNY and CDR2 is SVGAGI (reference sequence). There are 17 residues in the CDR3. With V trimmed by 5 bases and J by 5 bases, 17 bases remained unmatched. The CDR3, as DNA: TGTGCCAGCAGTCCAGGGTGGGAAAGGGGGCATACGGAGACCCAGTACTTC. As protein: CASSPGWERGHTETQYF.

This clone was seen only once. This chain links TRBV7-6 with TRBJ2-5; 7 bases agree with TRBD1. V shed 1 base, J shed 5 bases, and the junction held 10 bases outside the gene matches. The germline CDR1 and CDR2 sequences are SGHVS and FNYEAQ. The CDR3 is made up of 16 amino acids. The CDR3 here is CASSLGHRGKGETQYF. Here the CDR3 DNA reads TGTGCCAGCAGCTTAGGTCACAGGGGAAAAGGGGAGACCCAGTACTTC.

The chain recombines TRBV20-1 with TRBJ1-6; weak D call: TRBD1 (5 bases). CDR1 DFQATT and CDR2 SNEGSKA come from the germline V gene (reference sequence). This CDR3 spans 15 amino acids. V was pared by 3 bases and J by 9 bases, with 18 bases between. CDR3 nucleotide sequence: TGCAGTGCTAGTGGGGGAAGCGGATCGGCTTCACCCCTCCACTTT. Protein product: CSASGGSGSASPLHF.

This chain joins TRBV6-5 and TRBJ2-1; the match to TRBD2 covers 8 bases. With 4 bases clipped from V and 6 bases from J, the junction kept 11 bases outside the gene matches. The CDR3 spans 16 residues. Germline CDR1 and CDR2: MNHEY and SVGAGI. The CDR3 nucleotides read TGTGCCAGCAGTTTCCTCGGGAGGGGGATGGGCAATGAGCAGTTCTTC. Translating it yields CASSFLGRGMGNEQFF.

This clone was observed a single time. The chain joins TRBV19 to TRBJ1-5; D might be TRBD1 (6 bases). This CDR3 spans 16 amino acids. Trimming pared 6 bases from V and 0 bases from J, leaving 15 bases between. Per the germline V gene, CDR1 is LNHDA and CDR2 is SQIVND (reference sequence). CDR3 nucleotides: TGTGCCAGTAGCCCCGGCAGGGGCGATAGCAATCAGCCCCAGCATTTT. This translates into CASSPGRGDSNQPQHF.

The V gene is TRBV24-1, the J gene TRBJ1-2; 7 nucleotides align to TRBD1. V lost 3 bases and J lost 4; bases outside the gene matches: 10. This CDR3 comprises 16 residues. Germline-derived CDR1 and CDR2 are KGHDR and SFDVKD. CDR3: CATSDARDSSSYGYTF. The CDR3 DNA follows: TGTGCCACCAGTGATGCCCGGGACAGCTCCTCCTATGGCTACACCTTC.

The chain recombines TRBV6-2 or TRBV6-3 with TRBJ2-3; the match to TRBD2 covers 7 bases. The germline CDR1 and CDR2 sequences are MNHEY and SVGEGT. V shed 5 bases, J shed 5 bases, and the junction held 10 bases outside the gene matches. The CDR3 is 15 amino acids. DNA for the CDR3: TGTGCCAGCAGTCTGTCGGCGGGAGCGTTAGATACGCAGTATTTT. This gives the protein CASSLSAGALDTQYF.

The chain carries TRBV6-6 and TRBJ2-7; 12 nucleotides align to TRBD2. The V gene end was trimmed by 6 bases and the J gene end by 0 bases; junction bases not matched to a gene: 3. Per germline, CDR1 MNHNY and CDR2 SVGAGI (reference sequence). CDR3 size: 15 residues. The CDR3 DNA reads as TGTGCCAGCAGCCCGACTAGCGGGAGCTCCTACGAGCAGTACTTC. Translation gives CASSPTSGSSYEQYF.

The rearrangement joins TRBV5-6 to TRBJ2-2; D is ambiguous. The CDR3 consists of 14 residues. The V gene lost 0 bases and the J gene lost 4 bases, with 7 bases spanning the gap. Looked up from germline, CDR1 is SGHDT and CDR2 is YYEEEE. CDR3 sequence: CASSLGRGTGELFF. CDR3 sequence (DNA): TGTGCCAGCAGCTTGGGGAGAGGCACCGGGGAGCTGTTTTTT.